One TCR beta chain is described in this entry. Its antigen is unidentified. These data come from a study of CD8+ T cells in alopecia areata. Study-wide results and limits: Scalp repertoires also include resident alphabeta T cells from normal skin.

Punch biopsies of lesional scalp, plus peripheral blood, were taken from alopecia areata patients. This CDR3 region has 13 residues. Extracted RNA was reverse transcribed, and the resulting cDNA served as sequencing template. Clones were read by immunoSEQ multiplex PCR, and TCRdb kept only the in-frame ones, dropping some. The sample holds 150,000 or so clones; around 50% are singletons and the top ten take about 6.4%. Specimen: CD4+ T cells sorted from blood. This receptor was identified in a human donor with alopecia areata. J is TRBJ2-1 and V is TRBV21-1; the table's TRBD2 call for D was not verified on the DNA. TRBV21-1 is a listed pseudogene. Here the CDR3 reads CASSLEGGFEQFF. The CDR3, as DNA: TGTGCCAGCAGCCTAGAGGGAGGGTTCGAGCAGTTCTTC.